These 3 T cell receptor beta chains share one sample of origin, sequenced in a study of radiotherapy plus CTLA-4 blockade in lung cancer (dated by TCRdb to between 2018 and 2020). Library method: the immunoSEQ multiplex PCR assay. TCRdb retrieved this table from immuneACCESS and kept in-frame rearrangements only. Not all clones are present; in checked studies, unresolved V genes account for under half, and no reason is known for the remainder. This sample has more than 90,000 clones in its table, and about four fifths of those were observed once. The biggest ten clones account for roughly 26% of the sample. This specimen was peripheral blood, taken from a patient treated with radiotherapy plus ipilimumab. The source of these receptors is a human donor with non-small cell lung cancer that progressed on radiotherapy plus ipilimumab.

This sequence joins TRBV30 and TRBJ2-5; D not certain. The V and J ends lost 0 bases and 2 bases respectively, with 7 bases between them. The CDR3 spans 13 residues. Germline assignment: CDR1 GTSNPN and CDR2 SVGIG (reference sequence). The CDR3 here is CAWSVRQQETQYF. Written as DNA, the CDR3 is TGTGCCTGGAGTGTACGACAACAAGAGACCCAGTACTTC. The full variable domain, completed using reference TRBV30 and TRBJ2-5, is SQTIHQWPATLVQPVGSPLSLECTVEGTSNPNLYWYRQAAGRGLQLLFYSVGIGQISSEVPQNLSASRPQDRQFILSSKKLLLSDSGFYLCAWSVRQQETQYFGPGTRLLVL.

A few counts support this clone. The J gene is TRBJ2-1, the V gene TRBV9, with 11 bases matching TRBD2. The CDR3 sequence is 18 residues long. The V gene's germline CDR1 is SGDLS and CDR2 YYNGEE. V lost 3 bases, J lost 8 bases, and 16 bases stayed unmatched. The CDR3 nucleotides read TGTGCCAGCAGCGCAATCCATACTAGCGGGAGAAGTATAGATGAGCAGTTCTTC. Encoded protein: CASSAIHTSGRSIDEQFF.

DNA of the CDR3: TGCGCCAGCACCCAGGCCGGCGGGAGAGAGACCCAGTACTTC. This sequence encodes CASTQAGGRETQYF. V usage is TRBV5-1 and J usage is TRBJ2-5; TRBD2 matches at 7 bases. Trimming at V came to 6 bases and at J to 4 bases, leaving 9 bases not matched to a gene. Germline values: CDR1 SGHRS, CDR2 YFSETQ. The length of the CDR3 is 14 residues.